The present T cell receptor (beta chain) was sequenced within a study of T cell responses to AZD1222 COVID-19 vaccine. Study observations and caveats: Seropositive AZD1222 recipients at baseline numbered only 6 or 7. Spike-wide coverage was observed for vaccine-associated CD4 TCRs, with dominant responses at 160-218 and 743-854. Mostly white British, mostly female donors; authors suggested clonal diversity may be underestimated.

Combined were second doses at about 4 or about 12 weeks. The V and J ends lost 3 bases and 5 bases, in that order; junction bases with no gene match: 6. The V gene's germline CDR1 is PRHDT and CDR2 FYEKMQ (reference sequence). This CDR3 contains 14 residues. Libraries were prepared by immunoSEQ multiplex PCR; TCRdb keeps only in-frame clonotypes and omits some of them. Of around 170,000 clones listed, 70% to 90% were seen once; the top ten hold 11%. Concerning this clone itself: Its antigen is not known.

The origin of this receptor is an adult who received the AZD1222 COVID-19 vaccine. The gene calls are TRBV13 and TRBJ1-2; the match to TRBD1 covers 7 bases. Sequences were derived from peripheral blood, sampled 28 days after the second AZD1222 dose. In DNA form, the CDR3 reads TGTGCCAGCAGCTTTGACAGGGCGAGGTATGGCTACACCTTC. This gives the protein CASSFDRARYGYTF.